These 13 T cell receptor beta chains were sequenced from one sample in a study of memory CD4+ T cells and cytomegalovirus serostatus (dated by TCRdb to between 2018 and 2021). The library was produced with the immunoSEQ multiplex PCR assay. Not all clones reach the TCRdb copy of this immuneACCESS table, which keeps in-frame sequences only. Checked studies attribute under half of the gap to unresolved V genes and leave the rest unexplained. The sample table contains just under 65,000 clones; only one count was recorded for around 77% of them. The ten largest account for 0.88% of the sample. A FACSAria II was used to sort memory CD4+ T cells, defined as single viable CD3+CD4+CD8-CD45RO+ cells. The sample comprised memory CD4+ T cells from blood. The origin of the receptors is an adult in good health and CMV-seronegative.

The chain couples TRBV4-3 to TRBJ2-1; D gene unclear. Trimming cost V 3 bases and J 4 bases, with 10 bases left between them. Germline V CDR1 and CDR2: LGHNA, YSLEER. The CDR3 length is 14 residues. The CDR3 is CASSQWTEYNEQFF. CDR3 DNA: TGCGCCAGCAGCCAGTGGACGGAATACAATGAGCAGTTCTTC.

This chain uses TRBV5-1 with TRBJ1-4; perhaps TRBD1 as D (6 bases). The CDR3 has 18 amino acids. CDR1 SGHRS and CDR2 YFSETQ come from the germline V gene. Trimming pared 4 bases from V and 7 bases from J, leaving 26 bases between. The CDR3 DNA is TGCGCCAGCAGCCTCGGGCCTCCCGTGGGGGGCCGGGGTGAAAAACTGTTTTTT. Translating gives CASSLGPPVGGRGEKLFF.

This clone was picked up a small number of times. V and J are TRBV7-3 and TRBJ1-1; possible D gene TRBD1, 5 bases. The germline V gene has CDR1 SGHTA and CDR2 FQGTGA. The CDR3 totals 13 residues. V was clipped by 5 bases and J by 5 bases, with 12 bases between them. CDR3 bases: TGTGCCAGCAGCGTCGGGTGGGGGACTGAAGCTTTCTTT. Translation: CASSVGWGTEAFF.

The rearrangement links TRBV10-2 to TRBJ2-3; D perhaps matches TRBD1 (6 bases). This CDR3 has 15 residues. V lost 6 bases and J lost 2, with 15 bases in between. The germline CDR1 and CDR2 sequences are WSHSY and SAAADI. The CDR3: CASRDSQSPTDTQYF. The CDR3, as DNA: TGCGCCAGCAGGGACAGTCAAAGTCCCACAGATACGCAGTATTTT.

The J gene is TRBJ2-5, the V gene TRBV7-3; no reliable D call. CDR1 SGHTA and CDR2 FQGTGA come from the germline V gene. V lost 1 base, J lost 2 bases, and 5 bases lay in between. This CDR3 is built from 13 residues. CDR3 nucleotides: TGTGCCAGCAGCTTAAGATGGCAAGAGACCCAGTACTTC. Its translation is CASSLRWQETQYF.

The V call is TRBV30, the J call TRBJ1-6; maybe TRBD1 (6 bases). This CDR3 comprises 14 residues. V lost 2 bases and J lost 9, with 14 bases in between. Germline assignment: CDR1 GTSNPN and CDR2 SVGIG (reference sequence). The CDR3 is CAWSLQGWVSPLHF. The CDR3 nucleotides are TGTGCCTGGAGTTTACAGGGATGGGTTTCACCCCTCCACTTT.

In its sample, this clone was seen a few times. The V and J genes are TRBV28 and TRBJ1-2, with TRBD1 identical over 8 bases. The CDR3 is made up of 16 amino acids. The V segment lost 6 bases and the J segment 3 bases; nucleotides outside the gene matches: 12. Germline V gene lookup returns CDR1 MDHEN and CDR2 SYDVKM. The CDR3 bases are TGTGCCAGCAGCGACCTACTGACAGGGGAAGACTATGGCTACACCTTC. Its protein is CASSDLLTGEDYGYTF.

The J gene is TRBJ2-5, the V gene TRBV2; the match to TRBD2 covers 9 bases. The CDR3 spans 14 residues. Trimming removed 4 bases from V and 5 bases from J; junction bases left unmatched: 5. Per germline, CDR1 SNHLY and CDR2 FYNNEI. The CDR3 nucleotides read TGTGCCAGCAGTGGAGCTAGCGGGATTGAGACCCAGTACTTC. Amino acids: CASSGASGIETQYF. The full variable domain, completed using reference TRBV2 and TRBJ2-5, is EPEVTQTPSHQVTQMGQEVILRCVPISNHLYFYWYRQILGQKVEFLVSFYNNEISEKSEIFDDQFSVERPDGSNFTLKIRSTKLEDSAMYFCASSGASGIETQYFGPGTRLLVL.

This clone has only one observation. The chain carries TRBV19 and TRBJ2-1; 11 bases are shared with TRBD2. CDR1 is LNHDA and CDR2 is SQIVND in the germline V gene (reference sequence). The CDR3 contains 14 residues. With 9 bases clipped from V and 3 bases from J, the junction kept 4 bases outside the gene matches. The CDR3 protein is CASASGRNYNEQFF. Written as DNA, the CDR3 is TGTGCCAGCGCTAGCGGGAGGAACTACAATGAGCAGTTCTTC. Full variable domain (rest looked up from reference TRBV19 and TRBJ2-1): DGGITQSPKYLFRKEGQNVTLSCEQNLNHDAMYWYRQDPGQGLRLIYYSQIVNDFQKGDIAEGYSVSREKKESFPLTVTSAQKNPTAFYLCASASGRNYNEQFFGPGTRLTVL.

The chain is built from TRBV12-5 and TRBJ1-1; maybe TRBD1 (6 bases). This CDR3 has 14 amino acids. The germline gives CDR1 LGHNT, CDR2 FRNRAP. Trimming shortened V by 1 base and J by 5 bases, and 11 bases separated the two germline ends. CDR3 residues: CASGLGGARTEAFF. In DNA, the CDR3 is TGTGCTAGTGGTTTGGGGGGGGCGAGAACTGAAGCTTTCTTT.

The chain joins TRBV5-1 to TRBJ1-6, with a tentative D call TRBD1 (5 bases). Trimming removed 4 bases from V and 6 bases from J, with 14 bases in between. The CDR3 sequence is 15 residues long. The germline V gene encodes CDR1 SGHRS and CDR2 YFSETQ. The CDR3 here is CASSVETARNSPLHF. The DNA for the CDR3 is TGCGCCAGCAGCGTCGAGACAGCACGTAATTCACCCCTCCACTTT. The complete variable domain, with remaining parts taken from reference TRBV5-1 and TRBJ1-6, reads KAGVTQTPRYLIKTRGQQVTLSCSPISGHRSVSWYQQTPGQGLQFLFEYFSETQRNKGNFPGRFSGRQFSNSRSEMNVSTLELGDSALYLCASSVETARNSPLHFGNGTRLTVT.

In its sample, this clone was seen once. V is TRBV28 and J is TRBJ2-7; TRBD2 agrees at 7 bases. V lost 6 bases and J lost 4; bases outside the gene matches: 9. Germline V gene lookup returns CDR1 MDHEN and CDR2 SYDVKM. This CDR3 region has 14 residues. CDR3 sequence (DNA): TGTGCCAGCAGCATGACTAGCCTCCGTTACGAGCAGTACTTC. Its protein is CASSMTSLRYEQYF.

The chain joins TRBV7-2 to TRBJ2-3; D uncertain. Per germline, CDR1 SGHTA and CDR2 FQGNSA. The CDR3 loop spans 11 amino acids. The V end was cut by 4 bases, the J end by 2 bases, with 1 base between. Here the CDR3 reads CASSYTDTQYF. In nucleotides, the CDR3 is TGTGCCAGCAGCTACACAGATACGCAGTATTTT.